This TCR beta chain was observed in a study of T cells in tuberculosis (dated by TCRdb to 2016 to 2018). As for the study more broadly: The study combined CD1B tetramers and high-throughput TCR immunosequencing to characterize T cells specific for the mycobacterial lipid antigen glucose monomycolate (GMM). With around 10 people per group, a South African clinical cohort compared IGRA-negative adolescents, IGRA-positive adolescents with latent tuberculosis, and adults with active tuberculosis. PBMC from patients with active tuberculosis were archived either before the start of standard anti-tuberculosis treatment or within 7 days of starting that treatment. Beyond this particular receptor, the publication reports: Smaller NN-distances were partly driven by shorter CDR3-alpha lengths in active tuberculosis patients, and statistical significance was not reached for the TCR-beta difference. Compared with IGRA-negative controls, TCR-alpha repertoires from active tuberculosis had smaller mean NN-distances to GMM-specific TCRs, which suggests that these TCRs underwent clonal expansion. Clinical samples were selected based on the availability of cryopreserved specimens, with adults included as active tuberculosis cases and adolescents included as controls. With the diverse GMM-specific repertoire as input, a classifier achieved 85% to 90% accuracy (AUROC 0.75 to 0.9), whereas GEM motif frequencies as input gave roughly 70% accuracy.

In the case of this clone: Its antigen remains unidentified. Per-base quality was not reported, and no clone a single base away is much larger than it.

In light of the paper, this sample's time point label describes: new active TB diagnosis, blood taken before or within 7 days of starting treatment. The active tuberculosis patients were newly diagnosed, HIV-seronegative South African adults aged 18 years or older. Confirmation of active tuberculosis was obtained by positive sputum smear microscopy and/or positive M. tuberculosis culture. Unsorted cryopreserved PBMC were immunosequenced, covering on average about 100,000 T cells per clinical donor. V is cut back by 5 bases and J by 6 bases, with 9 bases in the junction unmatched. CDR3 length: 15 amino acids, cysteine to phenylalanine. The sequence is cut down to CDR3 DNA, 45 bases in frame from base 1. CDR1 LNHDA and CDR2 SQIVND were looked up in the germline V gene (reference sequence). TCR libraries were generated with the immunoSEQ multiplex PCR assay, using TCR-beta and/or TCR-alpha/delta assays for each sample. The amplified TCR libraries were sequenced using the Illumina high-throughput platform. Per the original workflow: Clustering and dimensionality reduction relied on pairwise TCRdist distances among GMM-specific receptors from T cells that were either sorted ex vivo or expanded in vitro. The score assigned to each clinical repertoire was mean NN-distance, meaning the average TCRdist to the nearest 10% of tetramer-positive reference sequences. GEM TCR motif frequency was calculated as the fraction of unique TCRs that matched known GEM sequences in V/J usage and CDR3 length. Active tuberculosis was classified by linear discriminant analysis with leave-one-out cross-validation, implemented in scikit-learn. TCRdb carries this immuneACCESS record with in-frame sequences only. Its versions omit some clonotypes, under half of them owing to an unresolved V gene in the studies checked, with the rest unexplained. Clone size and V and J calls were adopted from that table, with D and trimming inferred from the DNA. For this sample there are 25,000 to 35,000 clones; 92% appear just once. 7% of the sample rests with the top ten.

The clonotype comes from an adult with tuberculosis. Some clones in this sample may be carry-over from other donors' samples. The specimen was PBMCs, collected at tuberculosis diagnosis. The rearrangement joined TRBV19 to TRBJ1-5; 8 of the junction bases match TRBD1. This receptor carries the CDR3 CASSLDRVLGQPQHF. The nucleotide sequence is TGTGCCAGTAGTTTGGACAGGGTGTTGGGTCAGCCCCAGCATTTT.